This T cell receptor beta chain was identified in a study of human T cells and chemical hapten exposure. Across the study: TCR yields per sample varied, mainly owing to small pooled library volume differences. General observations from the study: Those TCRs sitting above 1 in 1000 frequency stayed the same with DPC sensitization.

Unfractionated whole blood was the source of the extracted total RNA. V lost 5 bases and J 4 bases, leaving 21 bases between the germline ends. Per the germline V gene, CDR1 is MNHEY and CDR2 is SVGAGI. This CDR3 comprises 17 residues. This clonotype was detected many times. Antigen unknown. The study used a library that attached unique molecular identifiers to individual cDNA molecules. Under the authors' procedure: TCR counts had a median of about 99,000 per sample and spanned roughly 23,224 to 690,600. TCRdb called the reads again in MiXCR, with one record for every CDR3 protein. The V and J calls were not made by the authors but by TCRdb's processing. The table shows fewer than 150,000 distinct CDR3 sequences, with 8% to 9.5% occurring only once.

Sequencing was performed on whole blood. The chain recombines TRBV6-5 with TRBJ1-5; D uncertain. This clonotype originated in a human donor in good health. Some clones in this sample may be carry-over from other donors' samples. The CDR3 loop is CASSPVAPGYSNQPQHF. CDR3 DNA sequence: TGTGCCAGCAGTCCCGTGGCCCCCGGCTATAGTAATCAGCCCCAGCATTTT.